This entry lists 21 T cell receptor beta chains sequenced from one sample in a study of technical replicates of blood from several donors. TCRdb's table, derived via immunoSEQ multiplex PCR, lists solely in-frame clones and lacks some. This table holds roughly 82,000 clones, 75% to 95% found once. The sample was T cells isolated from PBMCs. The receptor set was obtained from a human donor in good health.

The chain combines TRBV9 with TRBJ2-2; D is unclear. V was shortened by 4 bases and J by 1 base, with 5 bases between the two germline ends. The CDR3 sequence is 13 residues long. Looked up from germline, CDR1 is SGDLS and CDR2 is YYNGEE. CDR3 DNA: TGTGCCAGCAGCCCTGTGAACACCGGGGAGCTGTTTTTT. Translated: CASSPVNTGELFF. Variable domain in full (rest from reference TRBV9 and TRBJ2-2): DSGVTQTPKHLITATGQRVTLRCSPRSGDLSVYWYQQSLDQGLQFLIQYYNGEERAKGNILERFSAQQFPDLHSELNLSSLELGDSALYFCASSPVNTGELFFGEGSRLTVL.

The chain uses TRBV5-4 and TRBJ2-7; 8 bases map to TRBD2. Trimming removed 4 bases from V and 3 bases from J; junction bases left unmatched: 15. Germline V gene data show CDR1 as SGHNT and CDR2 as YYREEE (reference sequence). The CDR3 is 17 amino acids. Here the CDR3 reads CASSLVFFGAGDYEQYF. The CDR3 nucleotides are TGTGCCAGCAGCCTGGTCTTTTTTGGAGCGGGAGACTACGAGCAGTACTTC.

Here the CDR3 DNA reads TGTGCCAGTAGTAGAGGGACTAGCGGGAGAATAGAGACCCAGTACTTC. It codes for CASSRGTSGRIETQYF. J is TRBJ2-5 and V is TRBV19; 14 positions match TRBD2. This CDR3 has 16 amino acids. CDR1 and CDR2 from the germline V gene are LNHDA and SQIVND (reference sequence). The V and J ends lost 4 bases and 4 bases, in that order; junction bases with no gene match: 5. Looking up the rest from reference TRBV19 and TRBJ2-5 gives the full variable domain: DGGITQSPKYLFRKEGQNVTLSCEQNLNHDAMYWYRQDPGQGLRLIYYSQIVNDFQKGDIAEGYSVSREKKESFPLTVTSAQKNPTAFYLCASSRGTSGRIETQYFGPGTRLLVL.

The genes are TRBV6-5 and TRBJ1-4; D uncertain. The CDR3 runs 13 residues. The V gene lost 2 bases and the J gene lost 5 bases, with 6 bases spanning the gap. Germline loops: CDR1 MNHEY, CDR2 SVGAGI. The CDR3 protein is CASSYSLNEKLFF. Here the CDR3 DNA reads TGTGCCAGCAGTTACAGCCTGAATGAAAAACTGTTTTTT.

This clone was picked up one time. The chain has TRBV25-1 and TRBJ2-1, with 8 bases aligning to TRBD1. CDR1 and CDR2 (germline): MGHDK, SYGVNS. The CDR3 extends over 14 amino acids. Trimming removed 3 bases from V and 6 bases from J; junction bases left unmatched: 4. This CDR3 is CASSDYTGGNEQFF. The CDR3 DNA sequence: TGTGCCAGCAGTGATTACACAGGGGGCAATGAGCAGTTCTTC.

The chain carries TRBV2 and TRBJ2-2; tentatively, D is TRBD2 (6 bases). The length of the CDR3 is 13 residues. Trimming pared 8 bases from V and 4 bases from J, leaving 11 bases between. Germline V gene lookup returns CDR1 SNHLY and CDR2 FYNNEI. In nucleotides, the CDR3 is TGTGCCAGCCCGGGACTGACCACCGGGGAGCTGTTTTTT. Translated: CASPGLTTGELFF.

The chain joins TRBV5-4 to TRBJ2-1; the D gene is possibly TRBD1 (5 bases). This CDR3 has 15 residues. Germline V gene lookup returns CDR1 SGHNT and CDR2 YYREEE (reference sequence). Trimming pared 1 base from V and 8 bases from J, leaving 16 bases between. In DNA, the CDR3 is TGTGCCAGCAGCTTGCCGGGCAAGGGCAGGGATGAGCAGTTCTTC. It is translated as CASSLPGKGRDEQFF.

This chain joins TRBV27 and TRBJ2-3; 7 bases agree with TRBD1. This CDR3 spans 16 amino acids. V shed 0 bases and J 5 bases; nucleotides not matched to a gene: 8. Per the germline V gene, CDR1 is MNHEY and CDR2 is SMNVEV (reference sequence). CDR3 sequence: CASSLSVGTAIDTQYF. The CDR3 region has the DNA TGTGCCAGCAGTTTATCGGTGGGGACAGCAATAGATACGCAGTATTTT.

This sequence joins TRBV19 and TRBJ1-2; a weak D match, TRBD1 (6 bases). The CDR3 loop spans 17 amino acids. Trimming pared 7 bases from V and 2 bases from J, leaving 23 bases between. The V gene's germline CDR1 is LNHDA and CDR2 SQIVND (reference sequence). CDR3: CASTGGGRQGPNYGYTF. CDR3 bases: TGTGCCAGTACCGGGGGGGGCCGCCAGGGGCCCAACTATGGCTACACCTTC.

The J gene is TRBJ2-2, the V gene TRBV9; D gene unclear. V was shortened by 0 bases and J by 2 bases, with 5 bases between the two germline ends. Germline CDR1 reads SGDLS; CDR2 reads YYNGEE. This CDR3 is built from 14 residues. The DNA for the CDR3 is TGTGCCAGCAGCGTAGTCAGTAACACCGGGGAGCTGTTTTTT. Its translation is CASSVVSNTGELFF.

V gene TRBV9 combines with J gene TRBJ1-1; TRBD1 aligns across 9 bases. Germline CDR1 reads SGDLS; CDR2 reads YYNGEE. The junction had 16 bases not matched to a gene; V was cut back by 4 bases and J by 0 bases. The CDR3 consists of 19 residues. Here the CDR3 reads CASSSPGRDRDPLNTEAFF. The CDR3 DNA is TGTGCCAGCAGCTCCCCGGGGAGGGACAGGGACCCTCTGAACACTGAAGCTTTCTTT.

The genes are TRBV18 and TRBJ2-7; a weak D match, TRBD2 (6 bases). Trimming stripped 0 bases from V and 4 bases from J, with 13 bases between. The CDR3 covers 15 residues. The germline V gene has CDR1 KGHSH and CDR2 LQKENI. Here the CDR3 DNA reads TGTGCCAGCTCACCACCACAGGCGGGGCTTTACGAGCAGTACTTC. This translates into CASSPPQAGLYEQYF.

The chain uses TRBV5-4 and TRBJ2-5; D remains ambiguous. Germline V gene data show CDR1 as SGHNT and CDR2 as YYREEE (reference sequence). CDR3 length equals 12 residues. V lost 4 bases to trimming and J lost 5 bases, with 9 bases between them. The CDR3 region has the DNA TGTGCCAGCAGCGCAAACACCGAGACCCAGTACTTC. Its translation: CASSANTETQYF. The variable domain in full, with the rest retrieved from reference TRBV5-4 and TRBJ2-5, is ETGVTQSPTHLIKTRGQQVTLRCSSQSGHNTVSWYQQALGQGPQFIFQYYREEENGRGNFPPRFSGLQFPNYSSELNVNALELDDSALYLCASSANTETQYFGPGTRLLVL.

This chain links TRBV4-1 with TRBJ1-1; D possibly corresponds to TRBD1 (5 bases). Germline V gene data show CDR1 as MGHRA and CDR2 as YSYEKL. The CDR3 has 17 residues. Trimming left V 3 bases short and J 0 bases short, with 17 bases between. CDR3 protein: CASSHRQLGNMNTEAFF. CDR3 DNA: TGCGCCAGCAGCCACCGACAGTTGGGGAACATGAACACTGAAGCTTTCTTT.

This clone was observed a handful of times. V gene TRBV11-2 combines with J gene TRBJ2-1, with 7 bases matching TRBD1. Germline values: CDR1 SGHAT, CDR2 FQNNGV. The V segment lost 4 bases and the J segment 4 bases; nucleotides outside the gene matches: 7. The CDR3 covers 15 residues. The CDR3 coding sequence is TGTGCCAGCAGCTCCTCCGGGACAGCTTACAATGAGCAGTTCTTC. Translation gives CASSSSGTAYNEQFF.

This chain joins TRBV5-4 and TRBJ1-4; 7 positions match TRBD1. V was pared by 0 bases and J by 6 bases, with 2 bases of the junction left unmatched. The length of the CDR3 is 14 residues. CDR1 and CDR2 from the germline V gene are SGHNT and YYREEE (reference sequence). CDR3 loop: CASSLAQGDEKLFF. The CDR3 region has the DNA TGTGCCAGCAGCTTGGCGCAGGGGGATGAAAAACTGTTTTTT.

The chain combines TRBV19 with TRBJ1-5; D possibly corresponds to TRBD1 (5 bases). Trimming shortened V by 6 bases and J by 1 base, and 13 bases separated the two germline ends. The germline V gene encodes CDR1 LNHDA and CDR2 SQIVND (reference sequence). This CDR3 spans 15 amino acids. The CDR3, as DNA: TGTGCCAGTAGCGCGGGGGGAGTCAGCAATCAGCCCCAGCATTTT. Translation: CASSAGGVSNQPQHF.

V usage is TRBV5-4 and J usage is TRBJ2-2, with TRBD1 as a possible D gene (5 bases). Germline CDR1 and CDR2: SGHNT and YYREEE (reference sequence). This CDR3 has 16 residues. Between the trimmed V and J ends, which lost 1 base and 1 base, there was a span of 11 bases. This chain's CDR3 is CASSLKRGKNTGELFF. The CDR3 bases are TGTGCCAGCAGCTTGAAAAGGGGCAAGAACACCGGGGAGCTGTTTTTT.

The V call is TRBV7-9, the J call TRBJ2-1; 7 positions match TRBD2. Unmatched junction bases numbered 8, after V lost 1 base and J lost 5 bases. The germline V gene has CDR1 SEHNR and CDR2 FQNEAQ (reference sequence). CDR3 length equals 16 residues. In nucleotides, the CDR3 is TGTGCCAGCAGCTTAGGGGTAGCGGGTCTGAACAATGAGCAGTTCTTC. Translation gives CASSLGVAGLNNEQFF.

The V call is TRBV9, the J call TRBJ2-5; TRBD1 matches at 7 bases. Germline CDR1 SGDLS, CDR2 YYNGEE. CDR3 length: 17 residues. V was pared by 4 bases and J by 5 bases, with 17 bases of the junction left unmatched. The CDR3 DNA sequence: TGTGCCAGCAGCTCCGACAGGGTTAGAGGAGGAATGGAGACCCAGTACTTC. It specifies CASSSDRVRGGMETQYF.

The rearrangement uses TRBV4-1 and TRBJ2-7, with 8 bases aligning to TRBD1. This CDR3 contains 13 residues. V gave up 8 bases and J gave up 7 bases; unmatched junction bases: 10. Germline V gene lookup returns CDR1 MGHRA and CDR2 YSYEKL. CDR3 DNA: TGCGCCAGCTCAGACAGGGGTTCTGGGGAGCAGTACTTC. It codes for CASSDRGSGEQYF.